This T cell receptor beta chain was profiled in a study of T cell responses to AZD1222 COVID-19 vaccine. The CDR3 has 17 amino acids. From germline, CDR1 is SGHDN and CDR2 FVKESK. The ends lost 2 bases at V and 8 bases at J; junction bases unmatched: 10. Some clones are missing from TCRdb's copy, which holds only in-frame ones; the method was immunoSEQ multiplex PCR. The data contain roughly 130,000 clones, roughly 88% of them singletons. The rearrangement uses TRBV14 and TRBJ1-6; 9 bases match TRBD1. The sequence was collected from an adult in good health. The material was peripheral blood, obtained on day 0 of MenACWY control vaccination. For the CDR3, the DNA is TGTGCCAGCAGCCAACAGGGACAGGGACTCGGGGATTCACCCCTCCACTTT. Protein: CASSQQGQGLGDSPLHF.